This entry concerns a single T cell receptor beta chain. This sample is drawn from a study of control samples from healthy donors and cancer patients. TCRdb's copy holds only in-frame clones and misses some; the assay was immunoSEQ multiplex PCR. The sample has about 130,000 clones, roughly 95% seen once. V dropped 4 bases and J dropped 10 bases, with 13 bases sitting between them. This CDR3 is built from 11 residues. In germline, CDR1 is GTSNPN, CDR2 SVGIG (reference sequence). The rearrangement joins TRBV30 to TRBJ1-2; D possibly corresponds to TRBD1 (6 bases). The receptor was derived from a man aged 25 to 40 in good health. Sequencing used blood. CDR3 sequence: CAWMPPGAYTF. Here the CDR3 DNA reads TGTGCCTGGATGCCCCCGGGGGCCTACACCTTC.